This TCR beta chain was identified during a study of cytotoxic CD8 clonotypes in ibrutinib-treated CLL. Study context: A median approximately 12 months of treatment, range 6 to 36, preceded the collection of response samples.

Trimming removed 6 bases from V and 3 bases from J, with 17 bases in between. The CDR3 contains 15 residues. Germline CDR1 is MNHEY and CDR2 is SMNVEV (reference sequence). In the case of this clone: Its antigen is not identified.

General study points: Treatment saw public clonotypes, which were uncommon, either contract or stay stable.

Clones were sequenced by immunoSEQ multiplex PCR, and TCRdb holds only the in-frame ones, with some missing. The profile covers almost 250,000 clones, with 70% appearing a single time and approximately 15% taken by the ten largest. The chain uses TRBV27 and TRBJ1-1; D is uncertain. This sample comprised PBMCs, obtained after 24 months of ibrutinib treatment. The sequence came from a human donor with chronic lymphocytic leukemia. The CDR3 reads CASSRRREADTEAFF. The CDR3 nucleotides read TGTGCCAGCAGCCGCCGACGGGAGGCGGACACTGAAGCTTTCTTT.